One and the same sample provided the 17 T cell receptor beta chains below, sequenced in a study of cytomegalovirus exposure and HLA in healthy donors. The PCR employed 60 Vbeta primers together with 13 Jbeta primers. Data came from immunoSEQ multiplex PCR; TCRdb stores just in-frame clones and leaves some out. Among over 150,000 clones, about three quarters were seen once, and the ten largest hold around 3.1%. Specimen: PBMCs. Source of these receptors: a woman aged 45-59 years in good health and CMV-seropositive.

V usage is TRBV4-1 and J usage is TRBJ2-1; D perhaps matches TRBD2 (6 bases). V was clipped by 4 bases and J by 5 bases, with 18 bases between them. The CDR3 is made up of 16 amino acids. Germline assignment: CDR1 MGHRA and CDR2 YSYEKL. The CDR3 nucleotides read TGCGCCAGCAGCCCAGAGGTCGCCCGGAGGGACAATGAGCAGTTCTTC. Protein product: CASSPEVARRDNEQFF.

Details on this clone: One junction end does not reproduce the germline sequence, and a read error may be involved. The CDR3, as DNA: TGCAGCGCCCAGGGATCAGGGGCCAACGGCCTGACTTTC. This gives the protein CSAQGSGANGLTF. The V gene is TRBV29-1, the J gene TRBJ2-6; possible D gene TRBD1, 6 bases. Germline V gene lookup returns CDR1 SQVTM and CDR2 ANQGSEA. This CDR3 is 13 amino acids long.

The chain joins TRBV7-2 to TRBJ2-7; 8 bases are shared with TRBD1. Looked up from germline, CDR1 is SGHTA and CDR2 is FQGNSA. V lost 7 bases to trimming and J lost 2 bases; unmatched junction nucleotides: 4. The CDR3 is made up of 13 amino acids. The CDR3 region is CASTNRGAYEQYF. Here the CDR3 DNA reads TGTGCCAGCACCAACAGGGGGGCCTACGAGCAGTACTTC.

The chain couples TRBV4-1 to TRBJ2-3, with 12 bases lining up with TRBD2. The germline V gene encodes CDR1 MGHRA and CDR2 YSYEKL. The V gene end was trimmed by 0 bases and the J gene end by 0 bases; junction bases not matched to a gene: 1. This CDR3 has 17 residues. The CDR3 coding sequence is TGCGCCAGCAGCCAAGAAGGACTAGCGGGAAGCACAGATACGCAGTATTTT. This encodes CASSQEGLAGSTDTQYF.

This clone has a single count. The CDR3 sequence is CASSLSGAPYGYTF. Here the CDR3 DNA reads TGTGCCAGCAGTTTATCAGGGGCGCCCTATGGCTACACCTTC. The chain joins TRBV27 to TRBJ1-2; a weak D match, TRBD1 (5 bases). This CDR3 has 14 residues. Trimming left V 0 bases short and J 4 bases short, with 9 bases between. Per the germline V gene, CDR1 is MNHEY and CDR2 is SMNVEV (reference sequence).

The V gene is TRBV19, the J gene TRBJ1-5, with D hard to call. Germline values: CDR1 LNHDA, CDR2 SQIVND (reference sequence). Between the trimmed V and J ends, which lost 5 bases and 6 bases, there was a span of 17 bases. The CDR3 has 15 residues. CDR3 coding DNA: TGTGCCAGTAGTCAGCGGGAACTACGGGGTCAGCCCCAGCATTTT. Its protein product is CASSQRELRGQPQHF.

The chain has TRBV5-1 and TRBJ2-3; 7 nucleotides align to TRBD1. Germline trimming cut 2 bases from V and 2 bases from J; bases unmatched to any gene: 5. Looked up from germline, CDR1 is SGHRS and CDR2 is YFSETQ. The CDR3 contains 15 residues. This CDR3 is CASSFWGQTTDTQYF. The CDR3 nucleotides read TGCGCCAGCAGCTTCTGGGGACAGACCACAGATACGCAGTATTTT.

This chain joins TRBV11-2 and TRBJ1-2; 10 positions match TRBD1. Trimming removed 3 bases from V and 7 bases from J; junction bases left unmatched: 5. The germline CDR1 and CDR2 sequences are SGHAT and FQNNGV. This CDR3 comprises 14 residues. The CDR3 sequence: CASSFRGQGFGYTF. The CDR3 nucleotides are TGTGCCAGCAGCTTTAGGGGACAGGGGTTTGGCTACACCTTC.

This sequence joins TRBV11-2 and TRBJ2-7; possibly TRBD2 for D (5 bases). CDR1 is SGHAT and CDR2 is FQNNGV in the germline V gene. This CDR3 contains 11 residues. With 6 bases removed from V and 7 bases from J, the gap between germline ends came to 10 bases. CDR3 amino acids: CASRARGEQYF. The CDR3 nucleotides read TGTGCCAGCAGGGCGAGAGGGGAGCAGTACTTC.

This rearrangement joins TRBV7-9 to TRBJ2-1; D unclear. The germline V and J ends were trimmed by 3 bases and 1 base, with 4 bases remaining between them. This CDR3 is built from 13 residues. CDR1 is SEHNR, CDR2 FQNEAQ, per germline (reference sequence). In DNA, the CDR3 is TGTGCCAGCAGCTTTAAATCCTACAATGAGCAGTTCTTC. Protein: CASSFKSYNEQFF. The variable domain in full, with the rest retrieved from reference TRBV7-9 and TRBJ2-1, is DTGVSQNPRHKITKRGQNVTFRCDPISEHNRLYWYRQTLGQGPEFLTYFQNEAQLEKSRLLSDRFSAERPKGSFSTLEIQRTEQGDSAMYLCASSFKSYNEQFFGPGTRLTVL.

V is TRBV4-2 and J is TRBJ2-5; a weak D match, TRBD2 (6 bases). From germline, CDR1 is LGHNA and CDR2 YNFKEQ. V lost 4 bases and J lost 2, with 14 bases in between. The CDR3 is made up of 15 amino acids. The CDR3 nucleotides read TGTGCCAGCAGCCGCGCCGGGACTGAGCAAGAGACCCAGTACTTC. It yields the protein CASSRAGTEQETQYF.

The chain has TRBV10-3 and TRBJ2-5; D is perhaps TRBD1 (6 bases). This CDR3 contains 14 residues. From germline, CDR1 is ENHRY and CDR2 SYGVKD. V was pared by 0 bases and J by 3 bases, with 8 bases between. The CDR3 loop is CAISESAGEETQYF. The CDR3 bases are TGTGCCATCAGTGAGTCGGCAGGGGAAGAGACCCAGTACTTC.

As to this clone: At one end, the junction sequence differs from germline, possibly due to a read error. The genes are TRBV7-2 and TRBJ2-3; TRBD2 agrees at 12 bases. CDR1 and CDR2 (germline): SGHTA, FQGNSA. The CDR3 covers 13 residues. CDR3 region: CASSLAGGDTQYF. The DNA for the CDR3 is TGTGCCAGCAGCCTAGCGGGGGGGGATACGCAGTATTTT. Together with reference TRBV7-2 and TRBJ2-3, the CDR3 gives the full variable domain: GAGVSQSPSNKVTEKGKDVELRCDPISGHTALYWYRQSLGQGLEFLIYFQGNSAPDKSGLPSDRFSAERTGGSVSTLTIQRTQQEDSAVYLCASSLAGGDTQYFGPGTRLTVL.

This chain connects TRBV29-1 to TRBJ1-1, with a tentative D call TRBD1 (5 bases). Looked up from germline, CDR1 is SQVTM and CDR2 is ANQGSEA. CDR3 length equals 13 residues. The CDR3 DNA is TGCAGTGTCCGGAGGGGCCTGAACACTGAAGCTTTCTTT. Its translation: CSVRRGLNTEAFF. Supplemented by reference TRBV29-1 and TRBJ1-1, the full variable domain reads SAVISQKPSRDICQRGTSLTIQCQVDSQVTMMFWYRQQPGQSLTLIATANQGSEATYESGFVIDKFPISRPNLTFSTLTVSNMSPEDSSIYLCSVRRGLNTEAFFGQGTRLTVV.

The gene calls are TRBV28 and TRBJ2-1; D is perhaps TRBD1 (6 bases). The CDR3 is made up of 14 amino acids. Deletions cut 2 bases from V and 9 bases from J, with 14 bases between. The germline CDR1 and CDR2 sequences are MDHEN and SYDVKM. CDR3 amino acids: CASSLRRNRAEQFF. The CDR3 DNA reads TGTGCCAGCAGTTTACGACGAAACAGGGCTGAGCAGTTCTTC.

The chain links TRBV19 to TRBJ1-2; D unclear. CDR1 and CDR2 from the germline V gene are LNHDA and SQIVND (reference sequence). There are 15 residues in the CDR3. Trimming left V 2 bases short and J 1 base short, with 11 bases between. The DNA for the CDR3 is TGTGCCAGTAGTATAATCGACGGAGTTAACTATGGCTACACCTTC. Translated, it gives CASSIIDGVNYGYTF.

This clone appeared a single time. CDR3 sequence: CASSLGWIRGYNEQFF. Here the CDR3 DNA reads TGTGCCAGCAGCTTAGGGTGGATCCGAGGCTACAATGAGCAGTTCTTC. The rearrangement links TRBV11-3 to TRBJ2-1; D remains unclear. CDR1 and CDR2 from the germline V gene are SGHNT and YENEEA. V gave up 1 base and J gave up 3 bases, with 13 bases separating them. This CDR3 has 16 amino acids.